The rows below give T cell receptor beta chains drawn from one sample of a study of blood T cell repertoires in COVID-19. The repertoire was sequenced with immunoSEQ multiplex PCR; TCRdb's copy has only in-frame clones and lacks some. Of about 89,000 clones listed, 80% are singletons. Sequenced: peripheral blood. Source of these receptors: a woman aged 80 or over with acute or convalescent COVID-19. Both conserved end residues are part of each CDR3. The D gene is left open where the match is weak. Size is omitted from some rows. Given values are once, few, many or a class for expanded clones.

abundance,v_gene,d_gene,j_gene,CDR3nt,CDR3aa
few,TRBV2,NA,TRBJ1-5,TGTGCCAGCAGTGACGGTAATCAGCCCCAGCATTTT,CASSDGNQPQHF
NA,TRBV9,NA,TRBJ2-3,TGTGCCAGCAGCCCTGGGCGGGGCTTCACAGATACGCAGTATTTT,CASSPGRGFTDTQYF
NA,TRBV6-5,NA,TRBJ2-4,TGTGCCAGCAGCCCACAGGGTCGTAGGGGAAACATTCAGTACTTC,CASSPQGRRGNIQYF
NA,TRBV10-3,TRBD1,TRBJ2-5,TGTGCCATCAGATCCGGGACAGGGGACCGGGAGACCCAGTACTTC,CAIRSGTGDRETQYF
few,TRBV7-9,NA,TRBJ2-7,TGTGCCAGCAGCCCCGAGGGTTCCCGCTACGAGCAGTACTTC,CASSPEGSRYEQYF
once,TRBV7-9,NA,TRBJ2-2,TGTGCCAGCAGCTTGACAACGAACACCGGGGAGCTGTTTTTT,CASSLTTNTGELFF
NA,TRBV5-6,NA,TRBJ1-2,TGTGCCAGCAGCTTGCTAGGACATAACTATGGCTACACCTTC,CASSLLGHNYGYTF
NA,TRBV27,TRBD1,TRBJ1-2,TGTGCCACCACCGTTACTGGGGCCCAGGGGGAGACGGGCTACACCTTC,CATTVTGAQGETGYTF
few,TRBV5-6,TRBD2,TRBJ2-7,TGTGCCAGCAGCTTGGTTGTTAGCGGGAGCTCCTACGAGCAGTACTTC,CASSLVVSGSSYEQYF
NA,TRBV30,NA,TRBJ2-1,TGTGCCTGGACTGTACGGGGGAGTACCTACAATGAGCAGTTCTTC,CAWTVRGSTYNEQFF
NA,TRBV2,TRBD2,TRBJ2-1,TGTGCCAGCTCTAGCGGGAGGGCCCAAAAATCCCAGTTCTTC,CASSSGRAQKSQFF
NA,TRBV11-1,NA,TRBJ2-7,TGTGCCAGCAGCTTAGCTGGCAGATCCTACGAGCAGTACTTC,CASSLAGRSYEQYF
few,TRBV18,NA,TRBJ2-7,TGTGCCAGCTCACCCGGAATCGGCAGGTTAACCTACGAGCAGTACTTC,CASSPGIGRLTYEQYF
NA,TRBV10-2,NA,TRBJ2-7,TGCGCCAGCAGTAGAGGGTTCCCCTACGAGCAGTACTTC,CASSRGFPYEQYF
once,TRBV11-2,TRBD2,TRBJ2-3,TGTGCCAGCAGCCAGACTAGCGGGGGAGGTCATACGCAGTATTTT,CASSQTSGGGHTQYF